The next 8 T cell receptor beta chains were all read from a single sample in a study of shared clonotypes between healthy human individuals (TCRdb year 2020). The library was generated by the immunoSEQ multiplex PCR assay. TCRdb mirrors the immuneACCESS table, restricted to in-frame sequences. Some clones are absent from its copies; in checked studies, under half trace to an unresolved V gene, and the reason for the others is unknown. The sample table holds roughly 500,000 clones, of which 60% to 85% were seen once. The ten largest clonotypes hold over 10% of the sample. Sequences were obtained from PBMCs. Receptors were obtained from a woman aged 40 to 50 in good health. Some clones in this sample may be carry-over from other donors' samples.

The V and J genes are TRBV13 and TRBJ2-1, with TRBD2 matching over 7 bases. V was pared by 1 base and J by 6 bases, with 0 bases of the junction left unmatched. The CDR3 totals 13 residues. CDR1 is PRHDT and CDR2 is FYEKMQ in the germline V gene (reference sequence). CDR3 loop: CASSLVAGNEQFF. CDR3 coding DNA: TGTGCCAGCAGCTTAGTAGCGGGCAATGAGCAGTTCTTC.

The J gene is TRBJ1-4, the V gene TRBV6-6; tentatively, D is TRBD1 (5 bases). Trimming removed 0 bases from V and 7 bases from J, with 9 bases in between. The CDR3 runs 14 residues. The germline V gene has CDR1 MNHNY and CDR2 SVGAGI (reference sequence). The CDR3, as DNA: TGTGCCAGCAGTTACTCGACAGCCGCTGAAAAACTGTTTTTT. Protein: CASSYSTAAEKLFF.

This chain connects TRBV7-3 to TRBJ2-3; D possibly uses TRBD1 or TRBD2 (6 bases each). This CDR3 is 14 amino acids long. Trimming removed 5 bases at V and 5 bases at J, with 14 bases between. Germline loops: CDR1 SGHTA, CDR2 FQGTGA. The CDR3 DNA is TGTGCCAGCAGCCCAGGGGCAGCGGGAGATACGCAGTATTTT. Translating gives CASSPGAAGDTQYF. The full variable domain, with the rest looked up from reference TRBV7-3 and TRBJ2-3, is GAGVSQTPSNKVTEKGKYVELRCDPISGHTALYWYRQSLGQGPEFLIYFQGTGAADDSGLPNDRFFAVRPEGSVSTLKIQRTERGDSAVYLCASSPGAAGDTQYFGPGTRLTVL.

The chain is built from TRBV7-8 and TRBJ2-1; 8 bases match TRBD2. Germline V lookup: CDR1 SGHVS, CDR2 FQNEAQ. The CDR3 loop spans 14 amino acids. J lost 2 bases, V lost 5 bases, and 2 bases had no gene match. The CDR3 here is CASSLSGAYNEQFF. The CDR3 DNA sequence: TGTGCCAGCAGCCTTAGCGGGGCCTACAATGAGCAGTTCTTC.

The V call is TRBV4-3, the J call TRBJ2-2, with 8 bases identical to TRBD2. The CDR3 contains 15 residues. Germline CDR1 reads LGHNA; CDR2 reads YSLEER. V lost 2 bases, J lost 1 base, and 0 bases stayed unmatched. CDR3 coding DNA: TGCGCCAGCAGCCAACTAGCGGGGAACACCGGGGAGCTGTTTTTT. Protein product: CASSQLAGNTGELFF.

Of note for this clone: A far more abundant clone sits one base away, making this likely a read error. This rearrangement joins TRBV27 to TRBJ2-6; no clear D. The germline V gene has CDR1 MNHEY and CDR2 SMNVEV (reference sequence). The CDR3 runs 17 residues. The CDR3 region has the DNA TGTGCCGGCAGTGGACCCTCCACCGTCGGTGGGGCCAACGTCCTGACTTTC. It yields the protein CAGSGPSTVGGANVLTF.

CDR3 sequence reads: CASSSHPGLEGEQYF. The CDR3 DNA is TGTGCCAGCAGCTCCCACCCGGGACTAGAAGGCGAGCAGTACTTC. The gene calls are TRBV7-3 and TRBJ2-7; 8 nucleotides line up with TRBD2. CDR1 is SGHTA, CDR2 FQGTGA, per germline. V dropped 4 bases and J dropped 6; count of bases not matched to a gene: 11. The CDR3 covers 15 residues.

The V and J genes are TRBV2 and TRBJ2-2; 7 nucleotides agree with TRBD2. CDR1 SNHLY and CDR2 FYNNEI come from the germline V gene. J lost 4 bases, V lost 4 bases, and 6 bases had no gene match. The CDR3 is made up of 15 amino acids. Here the CDR3 reads CASSGLERGTGELFF. CDR3 DNA sequence: TGTGCCAGCAGTGGTCTCGAGCGGGGCACCGGGGAGCTGTTTTTT.